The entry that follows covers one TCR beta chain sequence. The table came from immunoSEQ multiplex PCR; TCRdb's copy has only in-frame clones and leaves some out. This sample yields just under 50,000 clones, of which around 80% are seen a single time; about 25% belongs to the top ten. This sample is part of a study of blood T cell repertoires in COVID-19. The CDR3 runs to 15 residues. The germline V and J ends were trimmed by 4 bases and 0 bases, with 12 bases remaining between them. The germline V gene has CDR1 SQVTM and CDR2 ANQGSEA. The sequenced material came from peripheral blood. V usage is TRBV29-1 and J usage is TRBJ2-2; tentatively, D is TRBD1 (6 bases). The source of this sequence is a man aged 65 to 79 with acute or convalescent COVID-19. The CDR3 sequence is CSVGIQGPNTGELFF. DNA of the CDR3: TGCAGCGTTGGGATACAGGGACCGAACACCGGGGAGCTGTTTTTT.